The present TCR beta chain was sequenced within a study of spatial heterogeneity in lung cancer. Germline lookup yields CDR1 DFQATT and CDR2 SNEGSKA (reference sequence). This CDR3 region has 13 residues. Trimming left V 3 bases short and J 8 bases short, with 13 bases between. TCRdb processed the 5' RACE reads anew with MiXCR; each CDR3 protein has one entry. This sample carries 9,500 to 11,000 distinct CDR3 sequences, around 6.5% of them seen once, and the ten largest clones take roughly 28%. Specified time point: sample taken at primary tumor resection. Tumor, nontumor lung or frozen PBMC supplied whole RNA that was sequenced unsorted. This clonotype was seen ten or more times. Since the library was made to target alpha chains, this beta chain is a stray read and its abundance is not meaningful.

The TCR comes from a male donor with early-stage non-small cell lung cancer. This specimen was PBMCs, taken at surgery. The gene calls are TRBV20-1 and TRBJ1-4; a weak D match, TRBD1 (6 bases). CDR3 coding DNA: TGCAGTGCTAGTTCCGGACAGCGAGAAAAACTGTTTTTT. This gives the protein CSASSGQREKLFF.